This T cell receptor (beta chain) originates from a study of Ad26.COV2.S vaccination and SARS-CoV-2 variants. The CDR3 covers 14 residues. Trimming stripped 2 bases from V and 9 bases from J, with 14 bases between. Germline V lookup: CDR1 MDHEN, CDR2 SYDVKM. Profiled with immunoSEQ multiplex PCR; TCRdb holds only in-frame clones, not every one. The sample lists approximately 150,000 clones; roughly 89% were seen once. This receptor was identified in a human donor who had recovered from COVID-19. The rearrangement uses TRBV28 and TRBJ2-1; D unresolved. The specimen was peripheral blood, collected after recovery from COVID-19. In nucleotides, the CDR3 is TGTGCCAGCAGTTTAATTCCCCGAGGTGGTGAGCAGTTCTTC. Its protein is CASSLIPRGGEQFF.